The 32 T cell receptor beta chains reported below all come from one sample, sequenced in a study of T cell responses to AZD1222 COVID-19 vaccine. Libraries were prepared by immunoSEQ multiplex PCR; TCRdb keeps only in-frame clonotypes and omits some of them. The sample has about 260,000 clones; over 85% are singletons. The specimen comprised peripheral blood, sampled on day 0 of AZD1222 vaccination. The receptors stem from an adult in good health.

The CDR3 bases are TGTGCCAGCACTCCAGCGGGAGGCACAGATACGCAGTATTTT. It codes for CASTPAGGTDTQYF. The chain links TRBV6-5 to TRBJ2-3, with TRBD2 matching over 8 bases. The junction had 4 bases not matched to a gene; V was cut back by 7 bases and J by 1 base. CDR3 length equals 14 residues. Germline V gene lookup returns CDR1 MNHEY and CDR2 SVGAGI.

The chain joins TRBV5-1 to TRBJ2-7; maybe TRBD2 (5 bases). The CDR3 is made up of 13 amino acids. V was shortened by 6 bases and J by 3 bases, with 13 bases between the two germline ends. The germline CDR1 and CDR2 sequences are SGHRS and YFSETQ. CDR3: CASNRGDHYEQYF. CDR3 nucleotides: TGCGCCAGCAACCGGGGAGACCACTACGAGCAGTACTTC.

The rearrangement uses TRBV10-3 and TRBJ2-7, with TRBD2 matching over 11 bases. The trim removed 2 bases at V and 7 bases at J, leaving 10 bases unmatched. Germline CDR1 is ENHRY and CDR2 is SYGVKD. This CDR3 spans 16 amino acids. The CDR3 is CAISERQLAGVGEQYF. The CDR3 bases are TGTGCCATCAGTGAGAGACAACTAGCGGGAGTAGGTGAGCAGTACTTC.

V and J are TRBV12-3 or TRBV12-4 and TRBJ1-5; D gene uncertain. The CDR3 spans 13 residues. Trimming pared 6 bases from V and 6 bases from J, leaving 12 bases between. CDR3 sequence: CASSTHTFQPQHF. CDR3 coding DNA: TGTGCCAGCAGCACACACACCTTTCAGCCCCAGCATTTT.

V and J are TRBV2 and TRBJ2-7; 8 bases agree with TRBD1. The CDR3 consists of 14 residues. V dropped 8 bases and J dropped 2; count of bases not matched to a gene: 8. Germline V lookup: CDR1 SNHLY, CDR2 FYNNEI. CDR3 in amino acids: CASGRAGGPYEQYF. CDR3 in DNA: TGTGCCAGCGGCCGGGCAGGGGGCCCCTACGAGCAGTACTTC.

The chain carries TRBV19 and TRBJ2-7; D is unresolved. Germline CDR1 LNHDA, CDR2 SQIVND (reference sequence). The length of the CDR3 is 12 residues. V was trimmed by 3 bases and J by 3 bases, leaving 6 bases between them. CDR3: CASSIVGYEQYF. The CDR3 region has the DNA TGTGCCAGTAGTATCGTGGGCTACGAGCAGTACTTC. Using reference TRBV19 and TRBJ2-7 for the parts outside the CDR3, the full variable domain is DGGITQSPKYLFRKEGQNVTLSCEQNLNHDAMYWYRQDPGQGLRLIYYSQIVNDFQKGDIAEGYSVSREKKESFPLTVTSAQKNPTAFYLCASSIVGYEQYFGPGTRLTVT.

This chain links TRBV18 with TRBJ1-1; D is perhaps TRBD1 (6 bases). Germline V gene data show CDR1 as KGHSH and CDR2 as LQKENI. There are 16 residues in the CDR3. Trimming left V 1 base short and J 1 base short, with 13 bases between. CDR3 nucleotide sequence: TGTGCCAGCTCACCACAGACAGGAACTGCGAACACTGAAGCTTTCTTT. Amino acid sequence: CASSPQTGTANTEAFF.

The chain employs TRBV5-1 and TRBJ1-6; TRBD1 agrees at 9 bases. Germline CDR1 is SGHRS and CDR2 is YFSETQ. Unmatched junction bases numbered 7, after V lost 2 bases and J lost 10 bases. The CDR3 has 15 amino acids. DNA for the CDR3: TGCGCCAGCAGCTTAACAGGGGGCGATCGGTCACCCCTCCACTTT. Protein: CASSLTGGDRSPLHF.

In DNA, the CDR3 is TGTGCCAGCAGCTTAGGGACAGGGAATAAGTACGAGCAGTACTTC. Residues: CASSLGTGNKYEQYF. The chain recombines TRBV7-2 with TRBJ2-7, with 8 bases matching TRBD1. Losses at the gene ends were 1 base for V and 4 bases for J; bases not matched to a gene: 6. Per germline, CDR1 SGHTA and CDR2 FQGNSA. This CDR3 region has 15 residues.

This chain connects TRBV5-4 to TRBJ1-3; D possibly corresponds to TRBD1 (6 bases). The CDR3 is made up of 14 amino acids. CDR1 and CDR2 from the germline V gene are SGHNT and YYREEE (reference sequence). Between the trimmed V and J ends, which lost 4 bases and 3 bases, there was a span of 11 bases. The CDR3 DNA sequence: TGTGCCAGCAGCACTCCGACAGGTGGAAACACCATATATTTT. It is translated as CASSTPTGGNTIYF.

This rearrangement joins TRBV2 to TRBJ2-7; TRBD1 might be the D (5 bases). Trimming pared 5 bases from V and 0 bases from J, leaving 14 bases between. The CDR3 totals 15 residues. CDR1 is SNHLY, CDR2 FYNNEI, per germline. The CDR3 DNA reads TGTGCCAGCAGTTCCGGACACAGAAGCTCCTACGAGCAGTACTTC. Translation: CASSSGHRSSYEQYF.

The chain recombines TRBV6-6 with TRBJ1-5; TRBD1 might be the D (5 bases). There are 13 residues in the CDR3. V lost 7 bases and J lost 5, with 12 bases in between. Per germline, CDR1 MNHNY and CDR2 SVGAGI (reference sequence). The CDR3 DNA reads as TGTGCCAGCACGGGGGGGAACTATCAGCCCCAGCATTTT. Encoded protein: CASTGGNYQPQHF.

This sequence joins TRBV6-5 and TRBJ2-3; D ambiguous. CDR1 MNHEY and CDR2 SVGAGI come from the germline V gene. Trimming shortened V by 6 bases and J by 6 bases, and 7 bases separated the two germline ends. CDR3 length: 11 residues. Here the CDR3 reads CASRSRDTQYF. The CDR3 DNA reads as TGTGCCAGCAGATCGAGGGATACGCAGTATTTT.

In this sample, this clone turned up once. The chain carries TRBV24-1 and TRBJ2-3; 13 nucleotides line up with TRBD2. Germline V gene lookup returns CDR1 KGHDR and CDR2 SFDVKD. The CDR3 has 15 amino acids. J was trimmed by 8 bases and V by 12 bases; bases with no gene match: 13. The CDR3 nucleotides read TGTGCCTCCCCTGGGACTAGCGGGGAAGAAGGTACGCAGTATTTT. Translated, it gives CASPGTSGEEGTQYF.

The V call is TRBV28, the J call TRBJ2-7, with D hard to call. CDR1 and CDR2 (germline): MDHEN, SYDVKM. The length of the CDR3 is 12 residues. V lost 5 bases to trimming and J lost 4 bases, with 9 bases between them. The CDR3 here is CASSQSPYEQYF. The DNA of the CDR3 is TGTGCCAGCAGTCAAAGTCCGTACGAGCAGTACTTC. Based on the CDR3 plus reference TRBV28 and TRBJ2-7, the full variable domain is DVKVTQSSRYLVKRTGEKVFLECVQDMDHENMFWYRQDPGLGLRLIYFSYDVKMKEKGDIPEGYSVSREKKERFSLILESASTNQTSMYLCASSQSPYEQYFGPGTRLTVT.

The genes are TRBV2 and TRBJ1-5, with D maybe TRBD1 (5 bases). Trimming took off 4 bases at V and 0 bases at J, with 16 bases between the two ends. CDR3 length: 17 residues. The V gene's germline CDR1 is SNHLY and CDR2 FYNNEI. The CDR3 reads CASSVGDWTHSNQPQHF. CDR3 coding DNA: TGTGCCAGCAGTGTAGGTGACTGGACACATAGCAATCAGCCCCAGCATTTT. Full variable domain (rest looked up from reference TRBV2 and TRBJ1-5): EPEVTQTPSHQVTQMGQEVILRCVPISNHLYFYWYRQILGQKVEFLVSFYNNEISEKSEIFDDQFSVERPDGSNFTLKIRSTKLEDSAMYFCASSVGDWTHSNQPQHFGDGTRLSIL.

The gene calls are TRBV10-3 and TRBJ1-2; no clear D. This CDR3 contains 13 residues. Per the germline V gene, CDR1 is ENHRY and CDR2 is SYGVKD. Trimming cost V 0 bases and J 6 bases, with 8 bases left between them. CDR3: CAISESGRDGYTF. DNA of the CDR3: TGTGCCATCAGTGAGTCGGGTAGGGATGGCTACACCTTC.

The CDR3 protein is CASSLLGQGANSPLHF. The CDR3, as DNA: TGTGCCAGCAGCTTACTAGGACAGGGAGCGAATTCACCCCTCCACTTT. The chain uses TRBV7-3 and TRBJ1-6; 8 nucleotides line up with TRBD1. The germline gives CDR1 SGHTA, CDR2 FQGTGA. After removal of 2 bases from V and 7 bases from J, the junction contained 7 bases not matched to a gene. CDR3 length: 16 residues.

This rearrangement joins TRBV6-2 or TRBV6-3 to TRBJ2-3; D is undetermined. Per germline, CDR1 MNHEY and CDR2 SVGEGT. Trimming took 1 base from V and 2 from J, leaving 10 bases between them. CDR3 length: 15 amino acids. CDR3 bases: TGTGCCAGCAGTTACTTCCGAGGCCCCACAGATACGCAGTATTTT. This encodes CASSYFRGPTDTQYF.

The rearrangement uses TRBV5-1 and TRBJ1-2; no clear D gene. Germline lookup yields CDR1 SGHRS and CDR2 YFSETQ. The CDR3 has 13 residues. Trimming shortened V by 6 bases and J by 1 base, and 10 bases separated the two germline ends. The chain's CDR3 is CASNGEGNYGYTF. CDR3 DNA: TGCGCCAGCAATGGAGAGGGTAACTATGGCTACACCTTC.

This rearrangement joins TRBV3-1 (or the pseudogene TRBV3-2) to TRBJ1-5, with TRBD1 matching 9 bases. Germline assignment: CDR1 LGHDT and CDR2 YNNKEL (reference sequence). Trimming removed 2 bases from V and 6 bases from J; junction bases left unmatched: 5. CDR3 length: 15 residues. The CDR3 DNA follows: TGTGCCAGCAGCCAAAACAGGGGGCGTACTCAGCCCCAGCATTTT. Amino acids: CASSQNRGRTQPQHF.

V is TRBV29-1 and J is TRBJ1-2, with TRBD1 identical over 7 bases. The CDR3 has 13 amino acids. Germline loops: CDR1 SQVTM, CDR2 ANQGSEA. Trimming removed 4 bases from V and 2 bases from J; junction bases left unmatched: 4. The CDR3 coding sequence is TGCAGCGTTGTATTGGACAGGAACTATGGCTACACCTTC. Its translation is CSVVLDRNYGYTF.

This clone was counted a single time. This sequence joins TRBV28 and TRBJ2-4, with 9 bases fitting TRBD1. The junction had 8 bases not matched to a gene; V was cut back by 10 bases and J by 7 bases. CDR1 is MDHEN, CDR2 SYDVKM, per germline. The CDR3 spans 13 residues. The CDR3 sequence is CATHRTGANIQYF. Written as DNA, the CDR3 is TGTGCCACCCACCGGACAGGGGCGAACATTCAGTACTTC.

The chain has TRBV4-1 and TRBJ2-1; D may be TRBD2 (6 bases). This CDR3 is built from 17 residues. Germline CDR1 MGHRA, CDR2 YSYEKL. Trimming shortened V by 5 bases and J by 7 bases, and 24 bases separated the two germline ends. The CDR3 region has the DNA TGCGCCAGCAGCACCCGCTTGGTGACTAGGGCTTCTAATGAGCAGTTCTTC. Its translation: CASSTRLVTRASNEQFF.

The CDR3 region has the DNA TGTGCCAGCTCCATGACAGTTTACGAGCAGTACTTC. It is translated as CASSMTVYEQYF. The V and J genes are TRBV28 and TRBJ2-7; a possible D gene is TRBD1 (5 bases). Germline lookup yields CDR1 MDHEN and CDR2 SYDVKM. V lost 8 bases to trimming and J lost 4 bases, with 12 bases between them. This CDR3 is 12 amino acids long.

This chain joins TRBV5-1 and TRBJ2-1; D gene unclear. The CDR3 extends over 14 amino acids. Trimming stripped 4 bases from V and 4 bases from J, with 12 bases between. In germline, CDR1 is SGHRS, CDR2 YFSETQ. CDR3 nucleotides: TGCGCCAGCAGCCTACGGACGAATTACAATGAGCAGTTCTTC. It encodes CASSLRTNYNEQFF.

The chain links TRBV7-9 to TRBJ1-4; D ambiguous. This CDR3 comprises 12 residues. Germline V CDR1 and CDR2: SEHNR, FQNEAQ (reference sequence). Trimming took off 5 bases at V and 3 bases at J, with 4 bases between the two ends. Here the CDR3 DNA reads TGTGCCAGCAGCCGATCTAATGAAAAACTGTTTTTT. Translation: CASSRSNEKLFF.

This clone was detected once. The rearrangement uses TRBV5-4 and TRBJ2-2, with 7 bases aligning to TRBD1. This CDR3 region has 14 residues. Germline CDR1 is SGHNT and CDR2 is YYREEE (reference sequence). V lost 4 bases to trimming and J lost 4 bases; unmatched junction nucleotides: 4. The CDR3 nucleotides are TGTGCCAGCAGCACGGGGACAGCCACCGGGGAGCTGTTTTTT. This translates into CASSTGTATGELFF.

This clone appeared a few times. The chain recombines TRBV7-9 with TRBJ1-6; D is undetermined. Trimming cost V 1 base and J 4 bases, with 11 bases left between them. CDR3 length equals 16 residues. Germline assignment: CDR1 SEHNR and CDR2 FQNEAQ (reference sequence). CDR3 in amino acids: CASSLVPAGYNSPLHF. CDR3 nucleotides: TGTGCCAGCAGCTTAGTTCCCGCCGGATATAATTCACCCCTCCACTTT. Drawing the rest from reference TRBV7-9 and TRBJ1-6, the complete variable domain is DTGVSQNPRHKITKRGQNVTFRCDPISEHNRLYWYRQTLGQGPEFLTYFQNEAQLEKSRLLSDRFSAERPKGSFSTLEIQRTEQGDSAMYLCASSLVPAGYNSPLHFGNGTRLTVT.

This clone was seen only a few times. The rearrangement joins TRBV19 to TRBJ1-5; possibly TRBD1 for D (5 bases). This CDR3 has 13 amino acids. Trimming took off 3 bases at V and 6 bases at J, with 9 bases between the two ends. From germline, CDR1 is LNHDA and CDR2 SQIVND (reference sequence). CDR3 loop: CASSMGGFQPQHF. Here the CDR3 DNA reads TGTGCCAGTAGTATGGGGGGATTTCAGCCCCAGCATTTT.

The V gene is TRBV6-5, the J gene TRBJ1-5; D is possibly TRBD1 (6 bases). Germline-derived CDR1 and CDR2 are MNHEY and SVGAGI. Trimming cost V 6 bases and J 1 base, with 10 bases left between them. CDR3 size: 14 residues. CDR3 nucleotides: TGTGCCAGCAGGACCGGACAGAGCAATCAGCCCCAGCATTTT. Amino acid sequence: CASRTGQSNQPQHF.

This chain joins TRBV3-1 (or the pseudogene TRBV3-2) and TRBJ2-7; D gene unclear. The germline CDR1 and CDR2 sequences are LGHDT and YNNKEL (reference sequence). This CDR3 is built from 18 residues. V lost 1 base and J 0 bases, leaving 19 bases between the germline ends. CDR3 nucleotide sequence: TGTGCCAGCAGCCAAGGAAATAGGGTTAGGATGAGCTCCTACGAGCAGTACTTC. This sequence encodes CASSQGNRVRMSSYEQYF.